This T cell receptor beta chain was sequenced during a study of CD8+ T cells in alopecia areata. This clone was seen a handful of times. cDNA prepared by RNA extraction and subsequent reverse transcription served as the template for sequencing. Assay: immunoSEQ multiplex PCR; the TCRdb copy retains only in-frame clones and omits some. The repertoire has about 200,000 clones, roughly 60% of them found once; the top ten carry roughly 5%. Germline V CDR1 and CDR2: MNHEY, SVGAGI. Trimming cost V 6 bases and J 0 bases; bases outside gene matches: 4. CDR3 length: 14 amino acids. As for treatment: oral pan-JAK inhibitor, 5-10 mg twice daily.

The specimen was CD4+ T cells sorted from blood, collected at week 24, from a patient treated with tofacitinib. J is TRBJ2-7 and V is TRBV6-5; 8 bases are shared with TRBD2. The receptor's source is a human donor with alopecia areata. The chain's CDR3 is CASRRSGSSYEQYF. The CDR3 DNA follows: TGTGCCAGCAGAAGGAGCGGGAGCTCCTACGAGCAGTACTTC.